The clone carrying this T cell receptor (beta chain) was seen a few times. The antigen is unknown. In the same sample, other DNA sequences code for this CDR3. One heparinised blood draw averaging roughly 120 mL was given by each donor. This sample is part of a study of beta chain features in type 1 diabetes. Points from the study as a whole: The VDJ junctions of type 1 diabetes patients carried fewer insertions and more deletions. Moderate but significant shortening of TCRB CDR3s was recorded in all four CD4+ subsets from Type 1 diabetes patients.

The whole isolated RNA underwent reverse transcription, so sequencing captured expressed TCRB transcripts. Measured with immunoSEQ multiplex PCR; TCRdb has only the in-frame clones, and not every one. The table includes roughly 370,000 clones, around 14% detected once. The specimen was naive CD4+ T cells from blood. The receptor comes from a man in his thirties or forties in good health.

The CDR3, as DNA: TGCGCCAGCAGCCAAGGTGACGGCGACTTCAGCACAGATACGCAGTATTTT. Protein sequence: CASSQGDGDFSTDTQYF. This rearrangement joins TRBV4-3 to TRBJ2-3; unclear D gene. The CDR3 sequence is 17 residues long. The germline gives CDR1 LGHNA, CDR2 YSLEER. Deletions cut 1 base from V and 0 bases from J, with 14 bases between.